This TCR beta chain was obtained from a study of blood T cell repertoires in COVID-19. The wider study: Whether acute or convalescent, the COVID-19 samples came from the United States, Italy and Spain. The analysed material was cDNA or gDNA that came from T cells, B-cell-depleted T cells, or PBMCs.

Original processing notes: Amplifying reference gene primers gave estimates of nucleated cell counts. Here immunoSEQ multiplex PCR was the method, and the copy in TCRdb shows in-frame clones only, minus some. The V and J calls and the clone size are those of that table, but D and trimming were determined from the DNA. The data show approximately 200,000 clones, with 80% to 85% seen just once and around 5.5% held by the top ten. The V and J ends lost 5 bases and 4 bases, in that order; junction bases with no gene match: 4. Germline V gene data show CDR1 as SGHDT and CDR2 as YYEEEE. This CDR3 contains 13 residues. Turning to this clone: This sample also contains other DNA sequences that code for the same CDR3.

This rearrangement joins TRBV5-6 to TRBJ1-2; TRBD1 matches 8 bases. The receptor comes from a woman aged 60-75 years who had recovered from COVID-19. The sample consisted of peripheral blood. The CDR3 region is CASSSDRGYGYTF. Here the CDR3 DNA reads TGTGCCAGCAGTTCTGACAGGGGCTATGGCTACACCTTC.